This is a list of T cell receptor beta chains from one sample in a study of cytomegalovirus exposure and HLA in healthy donors. Clones were sequenced by immunoSEQ multiplex PCR, and TCRdb holds only the in-frame ones, with some missing. The sample table sets out roughly 80,000 clones. The sequencing sample was made of PBMCs. The receptors were sampled from a man aged 45-65 years in good health and CMV-seronegative. Both conserved end residues are part of each CDR3. D genes are given only for firm matches.

v_call: TRBV6-1
d_call: TRBD2
j_call: TRBJ2-7
cdr3_aa: CASSVWTSGIEQYF
cdr3_nt: TGTGCCAGCAGTGTTTGGACTAGCGGGATCGAGCAGTACTTC

v_call: TRBV28
d_call: NA
j_call: TRBJ1-4
cdr3_aa: CASSLVYAREKLFF
cdr3_nt: TGTGCCAGCAGTCTCGTCTATGCGAGGGAAAAACTGTTTTTT

v_call: TRBV18
d_call: NA
j_call: TRBJ2-7
cdr3_aa: CASSPEAGARREQYF
cdr3_nt: TGTGCCAGCTCACCGGAGGCAGGGGCTCGGAGGGAGCAGTACTTC

v_call: TRBV6-4
d_call: TRBD1
j_call: TRBJ2-2
cdr3_aa: CASRGQGHTGELFF
cdr3_nt: TGTGCCAGCAGAGGACAGGGCCACACCGGGGAGCTGTTTTTT

v_call: TRBV21-1
d_call: NA
j_call: TRBJ1-5
cdr3_aa: CASSRASNQPQHF
cdr3_nt: TGTGCCAGCAGCAGGGCTAGCAATCAGCCCCAGCATTTT

v_call: TRBV18
d_call: NA
j_call: TRBJ2-7
cdr3_aa: CASTWGRVGEQYF
cdr3_nt: TGTGCCAGCACGTGGGGCAGGGTAGGCGAGCAGTACTTC

v_call: TRBV27
d_call: NA
j_call: TRBJ1-2
cdr3_aa: CASMSRTGYGYTF
cdr3_nt: TGTGCCAGCATGTCCAGAACGGGGTATGGCTACACCTTC

v_call: TRBV28
d_call: NA
j_call: TRBJ2-3
cdr3_aa: CASPSTDTQYF
cdr3_nt: TGTGCCAGCCCCTCCACAGATACGCAGTATTTT

v_call: TRBV19
d_call: NA
j_call: TRBJ2-7
cdr3_aa: CASRQDSGSEQYF
cdr3_nt: TGTGCCAGTAGGCAGGACAGTGGGTCCGAGCAGTACTTC

v_call: TRBV6-4
d_call: TRBD2
j_call: TRBJ2-7
cdr3_aa: CASSRTSESSYEQYF
cdr3_nt: TGTGCCAGCAGTAGGACTAGCGAGAGCTCCTACGAGCAGTACTTC

v_call: TRBV6-1
d_call: TRBD1
j_call: TRBJ2-2
cdr3_aa: CASSALDGRQGLGTGELFF
cdr3_nt: TGTGCCAGCAGTGCCCTAGATGGACGACAGGGATTGGGCACCGGGGAGCTGTTTTTT

v_call: TRBV6-5
d_call: NA
j_call: TRBJ2-7
cdr3_aa: CASSQNRFLPYEQYF
cdr3_nt: TGTGCCAGCAGTCAGAACAGGTTTCTACCGTACGAGCAGTACTTC

v_call: TRBV5-1
d_call: TRBD1
j_call: TRBJ2-7
cdr3_aa: CASSLRGQEDEQYF
cdr3_nt: TGCGCCAGCAGCCTGAGGGGGCAGGAAGACGAGCAGTACTTC

v_call: TRBV28
d_call: NA
j_call: TRBJ1-5
cdr3_aa: CASSSRVSDNQPQHF
cdr3_nt: TGTGCCAGCAGTTCCAGGGTGTCAGACAATCAGCCCCAGCATTTT